This TCR beta chain was sequenced in a study of blood T cell repertoires in COVID-19. Across the study: Some COVID-19 samples were acute and others convalescent; all came from the United States, Italy and Spain.

V was cut by 3 bases and J by 4 bases, with 12 bases left in between. The CDR3 is made up of 13 amino acids. The germline V gene has CDR1 SQVTM and CDR2 ANQGSEA. Authors' analysis steps: Estimation of nucleated cell counts was performed using reference gene primer amplification. Repertoires were generated with immunoSEQ multiplex PCR, while TCRdb's copy carries only in-frame clones and drops some. V, J and clone size were drawn from that table, and D and trimming were deduced from the DNA. This sample yields around 450,000 clones, of which roughly nine tenths are seen a single time; 0.65% to 0.9% belongs to the top ten. Clinical histories supplied by participants themselves formed the basis of cohort assignment.

This chain uses TRBV29-1 with TRBJ1-1; a possible D gene is TRBD1 (5 bases). The receptor was isolated from a woman aged 18-29 years who had recovered from COVID-19. The sequenced sample consisted of PBMCs or T cells enriched from blood (not recorded which). The CDR3 DNA sequence: TGCAGCGTTGAGGAGGGGTCGGGCACTGAAGCTTTCTTT. Translated: CSVEEGSGTEAFF.